Listed below are T cell receptor beta chains from one sample, sequenced in a study of beta chain features in type 1 diabetes. Clones were read by immunoSEQ multiplex PCR, and TCRdb kept only the in-frame ones, dropping some. The sample gives more than 350,000 clones, about an eighth of which show up once; 0.046% is in the top ten. The sequenced sample consisted of naive CD4+ T cells from blood. These receptors were obtained from a woman aged 18-29 years in good health. The CDR3 runs from the conserved cysteine through the conserved F or W. Each record gives: D gene, V gene, clone size, J gene, CDR3 DNA, CDR3 protein. The D gene is left open where the match is weak. Some rows have no size entry. The others give once, few or many, or a class for an expanded clone.

d_call: NA
v_call: TRBV7-9
clone_size: few
j_call: TRBJ1-4
cdr3_nt: TGTGCCAGCAGTCGGGCTGAAAAACTGTTTTTT
cdr3_aa: CASSRAEKLFF

d_call: TRBD1
v_call: TRBV2
clone_size: few
j_call: TRBJ1-5
cdr3_nt: TGTGCCAGCCGGTGGGAGGGGGCCAAGCCCCAGCATTTT
cdr3_aa: CASRWEGAKPQHF

d_call: NA
v_call: TRBV28
clone_size: few
j_call: TRBJ1-1
cdr3_nt: TGTGCCAGCAGACCTTTCTCCTCGAGGAACACTGAAGCTTTCTTT
cdr3_aa: CASRPFSSRNTEAFF

d_call: TRBD2
v_call: TRBV29-1
clone_size: NA
j_call: TRBJ2-5
cdr3_nt: TGCAGCGTTGAGGGACTAGCGGAAGAGACCCAGTACTTC
cdr3_aa: CSVEGLAEETQYF

d_call: TRBD2
v_call: TRBV6-5
clone_size: NA
j_call: TRBJ2-7
cdr3_nt: TGTGCCAGCAGTTCCAGGACTAGCGGGAGTAGGTACGAGCAGTACTTC
cdr3_aa: CASSSRTSGSRYEQYF

d_call: NA
v_call: TRBV10-3
clone_size: few
j_call: TRBJ2-5
cdr3_nt: TGTGCCATCAGTGATAGTATAACCCAGTACTTC
cdr3_aa: CAISDSITQYF

d_call: NA
v_call: TRBV4-3
clone_size: NA
j_call: TRBJ2-3
cdr3_nt: TGCGCCAGCAGCCCTCGCCGGTCAACCACAGATACGCAGTATTTT
cdr3_aa: CASSPRRSTTDTQYF

d_call: NA
v_call: TRBV11-2
clone_size: few
j_call: TRBJ2-1
cdr3_nt: TGTGCCAGCAGCTTAGAGGGTTACTCCAGCTCCTACAATGAGCAGTTCTTC
cdr3_aa: CASSLEGYSSSYNEQFF

d_call: NA
v_call: TRBV14
clone_size: many
j_call: TRBJ2-7
cdr3_nt: TGTGCCAGCAGCCAAGGCTACGAGCAGTACTTC
cdr3_aa: CASSQGYEQYF

d_call: NA
v_call: TRBV6-6
clone_size: NA
j_call: TRBJ2-2
cdr3_nt: TGTGCCAGCAGTCGAGGACGGGACACCGGGGAGCTGTTTTTT
cdr3_aa: CASSRGRDTGELFF

d_call: TRBD1
v_call: TRBV29-1
clone_size: few
j_call: TRBJ1-1
cdr3_nt: TGCAGCGTTGAAGGACAGGGGGCCGGAAGGGCTTTCTTT
cdr3_aa: CSVEGQGAGRAFF

d_call: NA
v_call: TRBV2
clone_size: NA
j_call: TRBJ2-2
cdr3_nt: TGTGCCAGCAGTGATTCCGGAATTGCCGGGGAGCTGTTTTTT
cdr3_aa: CASSDSGIAGELFF

d_call: NA
v_call: TRBV29-1
clone_size: NA
j_call: TRBJ1-2
cdr3_nt: TGCAGCGTTCTAGAGAACTATGGCTACACCTTC
cdr3_aa: CSVLENYGYTF

d_call: NA
v_call: TRBV5-1
clone_size: few
j_call: TRBJ2-5
cdr3_nt: TGCGCCAGCAGCTTGCTTGACAGCCAAGAGACCCAGTACTTC
cdr3_aa: CASSLLDSQETQYF

d_call: NA
v_call: TRBV9
clone_size: NA
j_call: TRBJ1-1
cdr3_nt: TGTGCCAGCAGCTTATTAACAAGGGGCAGGGGCACTGAAGCTTTCTTT
cdr3_aa: CASSLLTRGRGTEAFF

d_call: NA
v_call: TRBV18
clone_size: NA
j_call: TRBJ2-7
cdr3_nt: TGTGCCAGCTCACTGGCGGATACCTACGAGCAGTACTTC
cdr3_aa: CASSLADTYEQYF

d_call: NA
v_call: TRBV7-3
clone_size: few
j_call: TRBJ1-1
cdr3_nt: TGTGCCAGCAGTTCAAACCCAGGGACTACCGAAGCTTTCTTT
cdr3_aa: CASSSNPGTTEAFF

d_call: TRBD1
v_call: TRBV7-9
clone_size: NA
j_call: TRBJ1-2
cdr3_nt: TGTGCCAGCAGCTTAGTTGGGACAGGGCAGGATGGCTACACCTTC
cdr3_aa: CASSLVGTGQDGYTF

d_call: TRBD1
v_call: TRBV18
clone_size: NA
j_call: TRBJ2-5
cdr3_nt: TGTGCCAGCTCACCAGGGACAGGGGAAGAGACCCAGTACTTC
cdr3_aa: CASSPGTGEETQYF

d_call: NA
v_call: TRBV11-2
clone_size: few
j_call: TRBJ2-1
cdr3_nt: TGTGCCAGCAGCTTAGGATTGATAGGGGGTTCTGGCATTGAGCAGTTCTTC
cdr3_aa: CASSLGLIGGSGIEQFF

d_call: NA
v_call: TRBV2
clone_size: few
j_call: TRBJ2-3
cdr3_nt: TGTGTTCAGCAAGGGGCCCCACTAGGGTGGCAGGCAGATACGCAGTATTTT
cdr3_aa: CVQQGAPLGWQADTQYF

d_call: NA
v_call: TRBV7-9
clone_size: NA
j_call: TRBJ2-4
cdr3_nt: TGTGCCAGCAGCCCTCAGGGCGTCGAAAACATTCAGTACTTC
cdr3_aa: CASSPQGVENIQYF

d_call: NA
v_call: TRBV2
clone_size: few
j_call: TRBJ2-3
cdr3_nt: TGTGCCAGCAGGAGGACAGAGGCAGATACGCAGTATTTT
cdr3_aa: CASRRTEADTQYF

d_call: TRBD1
v_call: TRBV7-2
clone_size: NA
j_call: TRBJ1-2
cdr3_nt: TGTGCCAGCAGCTCCTACGCTTTGGGGACAGGGAATGGCTACACCTTC
cdr3_aa: CASSSYALGTGNGYTF